This note documents a single TCR beta chain sequence. As yet, its antigen is unknown. The sample is drawn from a study of human T cells and chemical hapten exposure. Study context: Mostly female patients had alopecia areata, totalis or universalis.

The V end lost 2 bases, the J end lost 8 bases, and 24 bases lay between the germline ends. From germline, CDR1 is SGHTA and CDR2 FQGTGA. The CDR3 consists of 17 residues. TCRdb re-analysed the RACE reads in MiXCR, keeping a single row per CDR3 protein. Seen here are a few hundred thousand distinct CDR3 sequences, more than 4.5% observed once, and the top ten hold around 2.3%. Time point of the sample: patch test 1, 2 weeks after DPC sensitization. Sample treatment: therapeutic diphenylcyclopropenone sensitization with weekly scalp DPC. Ahead of each patch test application, blood was drawn. Alopecia patients deemed DPC-suitable, aged 18 to 70, excluding pregnancy. Study-wide points: Patch test score showed a positive correlation with PT1 expanded TCR counts.

The sample here was whole blood, taken in connection with sensitization to the hapten diphenylcyclopropenone (DPC). This clonotype originated in a woman aged 45 to 65 with alopecia areata. Some clones in this sample may be carry-over from other donors' samples. V gene TRBV7-3 combines with J gene TRBJ1-2; no reliable D call. This CDR3 is CASSLFTSQTFPTGYTF. In nucleotides, the CDR3 is TGTGCCAGCAGCTTATTTACAAGCCAAACCTTCCCTACCGGCTACACCTTC.